This T cell receptor beta chain comes out of a study of human T cells and chemical hapten exposure. This clonotype has just a few counts. The CDR3 runs to 15 residues. With V trimmed by 3 bases and J by 5 bases, 8 bases remained unmatched. From germline, CDR1 is LGHNA and CDR2 YSLEER. Specified time point: patch test 2, 6 weeks after DPC sensitization. Treatment given: therapeutic diphenylcyclopropenone sensitization with weekly scalp DPC. TCRdb used MiXCR to reprocess the RACE reads, holding one entry per CDR3 protein. The sample carries 85,000 to 95,000 distinct CDR3 sequences, 11% recorded once. This sample comprised whole blood, obtained in connection with sensitization to the hapten diphenylcyclopropenone (DPC). This chain joins TRBV4-3 and TRBJ2-7; 9 nucleotides match TRBD2. The clonotype originates from a man aged 35 to 55 with alopecia areata. Some clones in this sample may be carry-over from other donors' samples. CDR3 amino acids: CASSQISGSGHEQYV. In DNA form, the CDR3 reads TGCGCCAGCAGCCAGATTAGCGGGAGCGGCCACGAGCAGTACGTC.